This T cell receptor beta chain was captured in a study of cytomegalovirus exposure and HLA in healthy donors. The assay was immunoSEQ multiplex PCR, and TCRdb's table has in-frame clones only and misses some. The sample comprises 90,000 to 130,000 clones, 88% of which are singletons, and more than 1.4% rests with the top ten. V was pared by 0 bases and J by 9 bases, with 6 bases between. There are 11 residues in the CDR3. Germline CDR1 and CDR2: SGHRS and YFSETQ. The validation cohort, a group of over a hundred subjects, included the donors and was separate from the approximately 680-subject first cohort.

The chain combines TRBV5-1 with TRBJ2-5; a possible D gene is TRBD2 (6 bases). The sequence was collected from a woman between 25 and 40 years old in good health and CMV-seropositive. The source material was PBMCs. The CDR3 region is CASSLGEAQYF. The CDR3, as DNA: TGCGCCAGCAGCTTGGGGGAGGCCCAGTACTTC.